Presented here are 13 T cell receptor beta chains from one specimen sequenced in a study of blood T cell repertoires in COVID-19. Profiling relied on immunoSEQ multiplex PCR, and the TCRdb table lists in-frame clones only, not all of them. This table holds approximately 170,000 clones, around 85% found once. Sequenced sample: peripheral blood. Receptors were obtained from a man aged 45-65 years with active or convalescent COVID-19.

V is TRBV29-1 and J is TRBJ1-2, with TRBD1 as a possible D gene (5 bases). The V gene's germline CDR1 is SQVTM and CDR2 ANQGSEA. V shed 7 bases and J shed 8 bases, with 14 bases lying between them. The CDR3 totals 11 residues. The CDR3 loop reads CSGRGTWGYTF. The CDR3 region has the DNA TGCAGCGGGCGGGGGACTTGGGGCTACACCTTC.

The table lists this clone with a few counts. This chain joins TRBV4-1 and TRBJ2-7, with 11 bases matching TRBD2. The V and J ends lost 8 bases and 3 bases, in that order; junction bases with no gene match: 9. Germline V gives CDR1 MGHRA, CDR2 YSYEKL. This CDR3 is built from 15 residues. DNA of the CDR3: TGCGCCAGCGAGGGGGAAGGACTAGCGGGCTACGAGCAGTACTTC. Its translation: CASEGEGLAGYEQYF.

The chain has TRBV28 and TRBJ2-4; 9 bases agree with TRBD2. Germline V lookup: CDR1 MDHEN, CDR2 SYDVKM. The CDR3 has 15 residues. The V and J ends lost 2 bases and 6 bases, in that order; junction bases with no gene match: 5. The CDR3 DNA reads as TGTGCCAGCAGTTTACCGGCGGGGGGGTCAAACATTCAGTACTTC. It yields the protein CASSLPAGGSNIQYF.

This chain connects TRBV21-1 to TRBJ1-6; TRBD1 was called by the table and not checked on the DNA. TRBV21-1 is labeled a pseudogene. This CDR3 region has 15 residues. The CDR3 nucleotides are TGTGCCAGCAGAGACCCGGGACATGCGAATTCACCCCTCCACTTT. As protein: CASRDPGHANSPLHF.

The gene calls are TRBV27 and TRBJ2-1; 8 nucleotides align to TRBD2. Germline loops: CDR1 MNHEY, CDR2 SMNVEV (reference sequence). The CDR3 consists of 16 residues. The J segment lost 2 bases and the V segment lost 4 bases, leaving 7 bases of the junction unmatched. The CDR3 loop reads CASSSSGGETYNEQFF. As DNA, the CDR3 is TGTGCCAGCAGTTCCTCCGGGGGGGAAACCTACAATGAGCAGTTCTTC.

CDR3 protein: CASSQDVMTGGSKGYTF. DNA for the CDR3: TGTGCCAGCAGCCAAGACGTGATGACAGGGGGATCGAAAGGCTACACCTTC. The chain has TRBV3-1 (or the pseudogene TRBV3-2) and TRBJ1-2, with 9 bases matching TRBD1. The germline CDR1 and CDR2 sequences are LGHDT and YNNKEL (reference sequence). V dropped 0 bases and J dropped 8; count of bases not matched to a gene: 13. The CDR3 totals 17 residues.

The chain is built from TRBV7-2 and TRBJ2-7; 7 positions agree with TRBD1. The J segment lost 2 bases and the V segment lost 4 bases, leaving 5 bases of the junction unmatched. The CDR3 is 14 amino acids. Germline loops: CDR1 SGHTA, CDR2 FQGNSA. The CDR3 sequence is CASSSGQVTYEQYF. The DNA of the CDR3 is TGTGCCAGCAGCTCCGGACAGGTAACCTACGAGCAGTACTTC.

The chain couples TRBV6-4 to TRBJ1-5; no definite D call. This CDR3 has 12 residues. The V end lost 0 bases, the J end lost 9 bases, and 6 bases lay between the germline ends. The germline gives CDR1 MRHNA, CDR2 SNTAGT. The CDR3 region has the DNA TGTGCCAGCAGTGACTCTGGGCCGCCCCAGCATTTT. Translation: CASSDSGPPQHF.

The rearrangement links TRBV27 to TRBJ1-2; 8 bases are a match to TRBD1. Germline CDR1 MNHEY, CDR2 SMNVEV (reference sequence). Losses at the gene ends were 5 bases for V and 6 bases for J; bases not matched to a gene: 8. The CDR3 contains 14 residues. CDR3 nucleotides: TGTGCCAGCAGTAGCGCTAACAGGGGGGATGGCTACACCTTC. Its translation: CASSSANRGDGYTF.

This sequence joins TRBV20-1 and TRBJ2-7; the D is unclear. Germline assignment: CDR1 DFQATT and CDR2 SNEGSKA (reference sequence). The V and J ends lost 1 base and 7 bases respectively, with 8 bases between them. The CDR3 sequence is 11 residues long. CDR3 bases: TGCAGTGCTAGAGGGCAGGTTGAGCAGTACTTC. This encodes CSARGQVEQYF.

This rearrangement joins TRBV18 to TRBJ1-1, with D tentatively TRBD1 (6 bases). The CDR3 has 15 amino acids. CDR1 is KGHSH and CDR2 is LQKENI in the germline V gene. Trimming removed 5 bases at V and 1 base at J, with 14 bases between. CDR3 nucleotide sequence: TGTGCCAGCTCAGGATACAGGGATTCGAACACTGAAGCTTTCTTT. Residues: CASSGYRDSNTEAFF.

The CDR3 DNA reads as TGTGCCAGCAGTTTATCGAGTGTAAGAATCTTGAACACCGGGGAGCTGTTTTTT. It is translated as CASSLSSVRILNTGELFF. V and J are TRBV27 and TRBJ2-2; no firm D call. Trimming stripped 0 bases from V and 1 base from J, with 15 bases between. This CDR3 has 18 residues. Germline loops: CDR1 MNHEY, CDR2 SMNVEV (reference sequence).

The chain employs TRBV28 and TRBJ1-4, with D tentatively TRBD1 (5 bases). Trimming removed 4 bases from V and 0 bases from J, with 12 bases in between. CDR1 is MDHEN, CDR2 SYDVKM, per germline. The length of the CDR3 is 16 residues. CDR3 in amino acids: CASSSGLYATNEKLFF. The DNA of the CDR3 is TGTGCCAGCAGTTCGGGACTATACGCAACTAATGAAAAACTGTTTTTT. Using reference TRBV28 and TRBJ1-4 for the parts outside the CDR3, the full variable domain is DVKVTQSSRYLVKRTGEKVFLECVQDMDHENMFWYRQDPGLGLRLIYFSYDVKMKEKGDIPEGYSVSREKKERFSLILESASTNQTSMYLCASSSGLYATNEKLFFGSGTQLSVL.